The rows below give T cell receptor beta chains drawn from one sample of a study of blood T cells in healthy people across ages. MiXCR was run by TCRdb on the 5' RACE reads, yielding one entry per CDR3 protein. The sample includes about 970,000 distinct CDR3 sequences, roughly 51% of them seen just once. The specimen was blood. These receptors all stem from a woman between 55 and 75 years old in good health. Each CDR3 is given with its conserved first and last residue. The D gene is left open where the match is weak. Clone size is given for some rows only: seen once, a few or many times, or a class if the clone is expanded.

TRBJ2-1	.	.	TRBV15	TGTGCCACCAGCAGAGATATGAGGGAAGAGACCCAGTTCTTC	CATSRDMREETQFF
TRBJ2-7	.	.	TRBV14	TGTGCCAGCAGCCGGGGGAAGGGCGAGCAGTACTTC	CASSRGKGEQYF
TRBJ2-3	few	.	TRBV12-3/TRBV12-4	TGTGCCAGCAGTTTAGATCTGGGGCTTTCGGCCGATACGCAGTATTTT	CASSLDLGLSADTQYF
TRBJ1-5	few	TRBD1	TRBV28	TGTGCCAGCAGTCCACTCTCGTATAGGGGGCGGACGGAGAGCAATCAGCCCCAGCATTTT	CASSPLSYRGRTESNQPQHF
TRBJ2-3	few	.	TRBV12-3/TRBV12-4	TGTGCCAGCAGTTCCCAGACTACCAGCACAGATACGCAGTATTTT	CASSSQTTSTDTQYF
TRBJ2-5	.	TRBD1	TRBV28	TGTGCCGGCAGTCCCGCAGGGGGTGGCCAAGAGACCCAGTACTTC	CAGSPAGGGQETQYF
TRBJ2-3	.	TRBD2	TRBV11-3	TGTGCCAGCAGCTGGGGGACTAGCCGGAGTAGGGATACGCAGTATTTT	CASSWGTSRSRDTQYF
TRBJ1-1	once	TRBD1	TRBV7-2	TGTGCCAGCAGCTATAGACAGGGGGGCACTGAAGCTTTCTTT	CASSYRQGGTEAFF
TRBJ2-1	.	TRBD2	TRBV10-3	TGTGCCACCGGTTTTTCTAGCGGGAACTACAATGAGCAGTTCTTC	CATGFSSGNYNEQFF
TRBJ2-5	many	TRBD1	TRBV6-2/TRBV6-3	TGTGCCAGCAGTGGACAGGGTTTTGTAGAGACCCAGTACTTC	CASSGQGFVETQYF
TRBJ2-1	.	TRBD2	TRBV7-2	TGTGCCAGCAGCCCAGGACTAGCGGGAGGGCCTTCACTCAGCAATGAGCAGTTCTTC	CASSPGLAGGPSLSNEQFF
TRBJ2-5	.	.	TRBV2	TGTGCCAGCCAAACACCTTACACCCAAGAGACCCAGTACTTC	CASQTPYTQETQYF
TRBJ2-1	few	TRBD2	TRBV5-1	TGCGCCAGCAGTTTGAGCGGGAGACATGAGCAGTTCTTC	CASSLSGRHEQFF
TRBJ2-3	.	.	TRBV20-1	TGCAGTGCTAGAGATCGGGAGAAGTGGGATACGCAGTATTTT	CSARDREKWDTQYF
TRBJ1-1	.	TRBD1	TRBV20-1	TGCAGTGCCCGTCGACAGGGGGTGAACACTGAAGCTTTCTTT	CSARRQGVNTEAFF
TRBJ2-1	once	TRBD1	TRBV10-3	TGTGCCATCAGTGAGTCCGGATCCGGGACAGGGAGAAGAAATGAGCAGTTCTTC	CAISESGSGTGRRNEQFF
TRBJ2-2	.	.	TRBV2	TGTGCGATCGCCCGGGGAAACACCGGGGAGCTGTTTTTT	CAIARGNTGELFF
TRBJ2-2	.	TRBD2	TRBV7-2	TGTGTCAGCAGCTTAGTAGGGGGACTAGCGGGAACTAGCACCGGGGAGCTGTTTTTT	CVSSLVGGLAGTSTGELFF
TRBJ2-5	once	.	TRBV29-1	TGCAACGTTGACGGGGGCACAGGGCAAGAGACCCAGTACTTC	CNVDGGTGQETQYF
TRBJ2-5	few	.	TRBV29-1	TGCAGCGTTGAAGGGATGGGGCCAGACCAAGAGACCCAGTACTTC	CSVEGMGPDQETQYF
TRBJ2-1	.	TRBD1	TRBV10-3	TGTGCCATCAGTACAGGGGGCCGAGGCTCCTACAATGAGCAGTTCTTC	CAISTGGRGSYNEQFF
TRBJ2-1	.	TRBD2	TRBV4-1	TGCGCCAGCAGCCAAGAGTCCCTAGCGGTTCCCTACAATGAGCAGTTCTTC	CASSQESLAVPYNEQFF
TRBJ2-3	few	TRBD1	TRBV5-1	TGCGCCAGCAGCAGAGGACAGGGAAGGACAGATACGCAGTATTTT	CASSRGQGRTDTQYF
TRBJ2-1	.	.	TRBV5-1	TGCGCCAGCAGCTTGGAAGCGGTTACCTACAATGAGCAGTTCTTC	CASSLEAVTYNEQFF
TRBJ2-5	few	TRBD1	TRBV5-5	TGTGCCAGCAGCCCGAGACCGGGACAGCACCAAGAGACCCAGTACTTC	CASSPRPGQHQETQYF
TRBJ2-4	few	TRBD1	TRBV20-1	TGCAGTGCTAGAGGGACAGGGGGAAGGCGGGACATTCAGTACTTC	CSARGTGGRRDIQYF
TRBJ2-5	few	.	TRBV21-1	TGTGCCAGCAAAACTAGCGGGGACAAAGAGGAGACCCAGTACTTC	CASKTSGDKEETQYF
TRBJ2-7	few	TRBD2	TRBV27	TGTGCCAGCAGTTTACTTAAACCCTTTGGACTAGCGGGAGACGAGCAGTACTTC	CASSLLKPFGLAGDEQYF
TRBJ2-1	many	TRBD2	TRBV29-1	TGCAGTCACCGGGGAGCGGGAGTCAGGGAGCAGTTCTTC	CSHRGAGVREQFF
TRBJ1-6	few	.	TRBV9	TGTGCCAGCAGCCCAGGCCAGGGGCATGGCTCACCCCTCCACTTT	CASSPGQGHGSPLHF
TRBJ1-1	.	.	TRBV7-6	TGTGCCAGCAGCTTAGGGACACAGGGTGGTACGGGAGCTTTCTTT	CASSLGTQGGTGAFF
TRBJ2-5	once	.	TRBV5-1	TGCGCCAGCAGCCGGGAACGGATCAATGAGCAGTACTTC	CASSRERINEQYF
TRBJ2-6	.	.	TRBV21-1	TGTGCCAGCAGGAAGGGGGAAGACTCTGGGGCCAACGTCCTGACTTTC	CASRKGEDSGANVLTF
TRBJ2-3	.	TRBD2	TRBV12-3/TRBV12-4	TGTGCCAGCAGTTTAGCGCGGGGGACTAGCGGGATGGTGACAGATACGCAGTATTTT	CASSLARGTSGMVTDTQYF
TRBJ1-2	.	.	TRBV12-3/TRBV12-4	TGTGCCAGCAGAGTAGCTAACTATGGCTACACCTTC	CASRVANYGYTF
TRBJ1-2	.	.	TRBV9	TGTGCCAGCAGCGTAGGCGGCAGAGATTATGGCTACACCTTC	CASSVGGRDYGYTF
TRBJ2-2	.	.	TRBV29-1	TGCAGCGTCGGGACATCAAACACCGGGGAGCTGTTTTTT	CSVGTSNTGELFF
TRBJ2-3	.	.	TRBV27	TGTGCCAGCAGTTTTGACCGGAGGGGCACAGATACGCAGTATTTT	CASSFDRRGTDTQYF
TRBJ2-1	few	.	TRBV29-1	TGCAGCGTTGATCCCGCTAGTCGGCCCTACAATGAGCAGTTCTTC	CSVDPASRPYNEQFF
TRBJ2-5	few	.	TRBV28	TGTGCCAGCCCTTACTGGGGGCTGAGAGAGACCCAGTACTTC	CASPYWGLRETQYF
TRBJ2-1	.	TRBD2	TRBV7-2	TGTGCCAGCAGCTTATCTCTAGCGGGAGGAGGCAATGAGCAGTTCTTC	CASSLSLAGGGNEQFF
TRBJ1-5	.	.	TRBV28	TGTGCCAGCAGTTTCGCGATACAGCCCCAGCATTTT	CASSFAIQPQHF
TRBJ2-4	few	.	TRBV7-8	TGTGCCAGCAGCTTAGCTGGTTCGATCAACATTCAGTACTTC	CASSLAGSINIQYF
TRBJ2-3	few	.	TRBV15	TGTGCCACCAGCAGAGATCCGTTTAGCACAGATACGCAGTATTTT	CATSRDPFSTDTQYF